This TCR beta chain came from a study of early T cells in non-severe SARS-CoV-2 infection. Background on the study: RNA in bulk from unsorted whole blood was sequenced, and chains were unpaired.

Germline V gene lookup returns CDR1 SGHRS and CDR2 YFSETQ. The CDR3 is made up of 15 amino acids. J gave up 3 bases and V 0 bases, and 2 bases lay outside the gene matches. Molecules of cDNA were individually given unique molecular identifiers that were attached to them. TCRdb processed the 5' RACE reads anew with MiXCR; each CDR3 protein has one entry. The sample has approximately 58,000 distinct CDR3 sequences, around 10% seen once. The TCR comes from an adult who was a healthcare worker with PCR-confirmed SARS-CoV-2 infection or an uninfected control (not recorded which). The source material was whole blood. V and J are TRBV5-1 and TRBJ2-1; TRBD2 aligns across 8 bases. CDR3 sequence reads: CASSLAGTSYNEQFF. CDR3 in DNA: TGCGCCAGCAGCTTGGCCGGGACTAGCTACAATGAGCAGTTCTTC.